The 10 T cell receptor beta chains below come from one sample, sequenced in a study of Ad26.COV2.S vaccination and SARS-CoV-2 variants. Sample treatment: 15 to 20 received Ad26.COV2.S at low or high dose, single or two shots; several received placebo; per-sample allocation not given. Day 63 following the first vaccine or placebo injection was when the samples were taken. Data came from immunoSEQ multiplex PCR; TCRdb stores just in-frame clones and leaves some out. The sample records around 340,000 clones, about nine tenths being singletons. Sequenced here: peripheral blood, sampled in a trial of Ad26.COV2.S vaccine versus placebo. These TCRs come from a person aged 18-65 years who received the Ad26.COV2.S COVID-19 vaccine or a placebo.

This clone was picked up one time. V and J are TRBV5-1 and TRBJ1-1; D may be TRBD1 (6 bases). The CDR3 covers 15 residues. CDR1 and CDR2 from the germline V gene are SGHRS and YFSETQ. Trimming left V 5 bases short and J 1 base short, with 15 bases between. The CDR3 nucleotides read TGCGCCAGCAGTCCCGCTGGACAGCCGAACACTGAAGCTTTCTTT. Translation: CASSPAGQPNTEAFF.

Only a few counts were recorded for this clone. V and J are TRBV29-1 and TRBJ2-1; 8 nucleotides line up with TRBD2. CDR1 SQVTM and CDR2 ANQGSEA come from the germline V gene. The CDR3 is made up of 14 amino acids. V was clipped by 6 bases and J by 12 bases; unmatched bases: 16. This chain's CDR3 is CSVPGGSGTPRQFF. The CDR3 DNA sequence: TGCAGCGTCCCCGGGGGTAGCGGGACCCCGCGGCAGTTCTTC.

The chain uses TRBV19 and TRBJ1-3; perhaps TRBD1 as D (5 bases). This CDR3 contains 15 residues. Trimming removed 4 bases at V and 4 bases at J, with 14 bases between. Germline lookup yields CDR1 LNHDA and CDR2 SQIVND (reference sequence). DNA for the CDR3: TGTGCCAGTAGTACCATGGAGGGGCTCGGAAACACCATATATTTT. This translates into CASSTMEGLGNTIYF.

The V and J genes are TRBV7-9 and TRBJ1-5; TRBD1 aligns across 12 bases. CDR1 is SEHNR and CDR2 is FQNEAQ in the germline V gene (reference sequence). V gave up 7 bases and J gave up 6 bases; unmatched junction bases: 4. The CDR3 spans 14 residues. The CDR3 DNA follows: TGTGCCAGCACCGGGACAGGGGGCGGTCAGCCCCAGCATTTT. It encodes CASTGTGGGQPQHF.

J is TRBJ1-5 and V is TRBV6-2 or TRBV6-3; 10 nucleotides align to TRBD1. The CDR3 totals 14 residues. Germline V CDR1 and CDR2: MNHEY, SVGEGT. The trim removed 4 bases at V and 10 bases at J, leaving 7 bases unmatched. In nucleotides, the CDR3 is TGTGCCAGCAGTTGGGGACAGGGGACTGGCCCCCAGCATTTT. Residues: CASSWGQGTGPQHF.

The chain carries TRBV4-3 and TRBJ2-7, with 7 positions matching TRBD2. Germline loops: CDR1 LGHNA, CDR2 YSLEER. The CDR3 runs to 16 residues. Trimming at V came to 0 bases and at J to 3 bases, leaving 8 bases not matched to a gene. The chain's CDR3 is CASSQEAGARLYEQYF. CDR3 sequence (DNA): TGCGCCAGCAGCCAAGAGGCGGGAGCCAGACTCTACGAGCAGTACTTC.

CDR3 amino acids: CASSPGAYTGELFF. For the CDR3, the DNA is TGTGCCAGCAGCCCAGGGGCCTACACCGGGGAGCTGTTTTTT. V usage is TRBV11-1 and J usage is TRBJ2-2; tentatively, D is TRBD1 (6 bases). The V gene lost 5 bases and the J gene lost 3 bases, with 10 bases spanning the gap. The CDR3 contains 14 residues. Per the germline V gene, CDR1 is SGHAT and CDR2 is FQDESV (reference sequence).

V and J are TRBV7-2 and TRBJ1-5; D remains ambiguous. CDR1 and CDR2 (germline): SGHTA, FQGNSA. The length of the CDR3 is 12 residues. The V end lost 4 bases, the J end lost 8 bases, and 9 bases lay between the germline ends. CDR3 region: CASSSLREPQHF. Here the CDR3 DNA reads TGTGCCAGCAGCTCCCTGAGGGAGCCCCAGCATTTT.

This chain links TRBV9 with TRBJ2-7; D tentatively fits TRBD1 or TRBD2 (6 bases each). Germline CDR1 and CDR2: SGDLS and YYNGEE. V lost 4 bases and J lost 4, with 21 bases in between. The CDR3 length is 16 residues. The CDR3 bases are TGTGCCAGCAGCCACAGCCCTTCCGGGGGCCGGTACGAGCAGTACTTC. Amino acids: CASSHSPSGGRYEQYF.

The chain employs TRBV20-1 and TRBJ2-3; possibly TRBD2 for D (5 bases). The ends were cut back, 3 bases at V and 4 bases at J, with 5 bases in the middle. Per the germline V gene, CDR1 is DFQATT and CDR2 is SNEGSKA (reference sequence). The CDR3 spans 11 residues. CDR3 sequence (DNA): TGCAGTGCTAGCGGGGCAGATACGCAGTATTTT. This codes for CSASGADTQYF.